This T cell receptor beta chain emerged from a study of OX40 agonist ivuxolimab in advanced cancers. In the study overall: The dose of intravenous ivuxolimab that patients received every 2 weeks ranged from 0.01 to 10 mg/kg. Study-wide results and limits: Not determined was the antigen specificity of the expanded peripheral T cells. At 0.1 to 3.0 mg/kg, clonal expansion of CD4+ and CD8+ blood T cells had occurred by week 6.

A remark on this clone: Its antigen is not identified.

The V and J ends lost 6 bases and 2 bases, in that order; junction bases with no gene match: 6. CDR1 is KGHSH and CDR2 is LQKENI in the germline V gene. This CDR3 is built from 14 residues. Profiled with immunoSEQ multiplex PCR; TCRdb holds only in-frame clones, not every one. This sample has tens of thousands of clones; nearly 90% occur once, and the top ten carry 0.3% to 0.4%. The sample here was CD4+ or CD8+ T cells sorted from blood, taken in a trial of the OX40 agonist ivuxolimab. The receptor's source is an adult with an advanced solid tumor such as melanoma, head and neck, liver or kidney cancer. V gene TRBV18 combines with J gene TRBJ1-2; 7 nucleotides agree with TRBD1. The CDR3 DNA reads TGTGCCAGCTCTCCCGACAGGGCCAACTATGGCTACACCTTC. Encoded protein: CASSPDRANYGYTF.